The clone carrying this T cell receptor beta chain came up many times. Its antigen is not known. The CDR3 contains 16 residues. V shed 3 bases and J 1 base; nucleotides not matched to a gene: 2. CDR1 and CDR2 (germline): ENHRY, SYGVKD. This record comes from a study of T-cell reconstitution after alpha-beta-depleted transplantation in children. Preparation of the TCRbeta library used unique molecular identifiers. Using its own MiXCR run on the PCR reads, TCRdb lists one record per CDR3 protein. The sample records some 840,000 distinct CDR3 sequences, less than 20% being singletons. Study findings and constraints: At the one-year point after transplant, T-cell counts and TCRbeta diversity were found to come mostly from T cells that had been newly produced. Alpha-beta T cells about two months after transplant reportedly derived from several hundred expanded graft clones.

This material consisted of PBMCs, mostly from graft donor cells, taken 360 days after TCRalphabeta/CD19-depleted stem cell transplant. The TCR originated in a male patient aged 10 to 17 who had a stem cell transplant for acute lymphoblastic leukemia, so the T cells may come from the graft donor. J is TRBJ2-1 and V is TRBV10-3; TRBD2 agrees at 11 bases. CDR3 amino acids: CAISETSGRSYNEQFF. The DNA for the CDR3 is TGTGCCATCAGTGAAACTAGCGGGAGATCCTACAATGAGCAGTTCTTC.